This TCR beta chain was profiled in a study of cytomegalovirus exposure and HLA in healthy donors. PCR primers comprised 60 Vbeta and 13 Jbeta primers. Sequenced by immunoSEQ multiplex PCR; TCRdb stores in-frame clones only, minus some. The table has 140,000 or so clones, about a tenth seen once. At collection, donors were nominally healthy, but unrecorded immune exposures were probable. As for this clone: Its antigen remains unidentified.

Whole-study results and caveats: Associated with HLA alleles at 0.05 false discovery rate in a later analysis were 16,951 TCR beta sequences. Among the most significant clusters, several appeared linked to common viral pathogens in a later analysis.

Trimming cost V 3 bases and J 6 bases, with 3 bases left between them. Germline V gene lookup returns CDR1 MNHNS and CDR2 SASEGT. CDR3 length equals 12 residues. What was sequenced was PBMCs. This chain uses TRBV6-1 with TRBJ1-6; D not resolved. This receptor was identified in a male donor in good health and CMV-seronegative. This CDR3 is CASSDGNSPLHF. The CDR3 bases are TGTGCCAGCAGTGACGGTAATTCACCCCTCCACTTT.